A single sample is the source of the 5 T cell receptor beta chains below, sequenced in a study of cytomegalovirus exposure and HLA in healthy donors. The repertoire was sequenced with immunoSEQ multiplex PCR; TCRdb's copy has only in-frame clones and lacks some. The table records 45,000 to 65,000 clones, 89% of them present only once. Sample: PBMCs. Receptors were obtained from a woman younger than 30 in good health and CMV-seropositive.

This sequence joins TRBV4-2 and TRBJ2-7; 7 bases match TRBD1. The CDR3 runs 16 residues. Germline-derived CDR1 and CDR2 are LGHNA and YNFKEQ. V lost 4 bases, J lost 1 base, and 10 bases stayed unmatched. The CDR3 DNA sequence: TGTGCCAGCAGCCGAGAGACAGGGATGGTGTCCTACGAGCAGTACTTC. Encoded protein: CASSRETGMVSYEQYF.

The chain combines TRBV7-6 with TRBJ1-6; TRBD1 aligns across 8 bases. The CDR3 is 14 amino acids. Trimming removed 4 bases from V and 6 bases from J; junction bases left unmatched: 2. The germline V gene has CDR1 SGHVS and CDR2 FNYEAQ. Here the CDR3 DNA reads TGTGCCAGCAGCTACGGACAGGGTAATTCACCCCTCCACTTT. Its translation is CASSYGQGNSPLHF.

This clone has only one observation. V is TRBV5-1 and J is TRBJ1-6; D is undetermined. Per germline, CDR1 SGHRS and CDR2 YFSETQ. The V gene lost 1 base and the J gene lost 7 bases, with 6 bases spanning the gap. The CDR3 length is 13 residues. This CDR3 reads CASSLYRNSPLHF. DNA of the CDR3: TGCGCCAGCAGCTTGTACAGAAATTCACCCCTCCACTTT.

The chain carries TRBV5-1 and TRBJ2-5; D is unresolved. Trimming took off 3 bases at V and 2 bases at J, with 14 bases between the two ends. This CDR3 is built from 15 residues. CDR1 is SGHRS and CDR2 is YFSETQ in the germline V gene. The CDR3, as DNA: TGCGCCAGCAGCTCCCCATCCGTAACTCAAGAGACCCAGTACTTC. Amino acid sequence: CASSSPSVTQETQYF.

V is TRBV27 and J is TRBJ1-3; tentative D call: TRBD1 (6 bases). The CDR3 loop spans 13 amino acids. CDR1 is MNHEY and CDR2 is SMNVEV in the germline V gene (reference sequence). Trimming cost V 6 bases and J 7 bases, with 13 bases left between them. The chain's CDR3 is CASRPHQGNTIYF. The DNA for the CDR3 is TGTGCCAGCAGACCCCACCAGGGGAACACCATATATTTT.